This entry lists 2 T cell receptor beta chains sequenced from one sample in a study of T-cell reconstitution after alpha-beta-depleted transplantation in children. Preparation of the TCRbeta library was carried out with unique molecular identifiers. Via MiXCR, TCRdb re-called the PCR reads, giving one row per CDR3 protein. Counted here are under 750,000 distinct CDR3 sequences, roughly 23% occurring once; the ten biggest clones make up roughly 13%. The source was PBMCs, mostly from graft donor cells, collected 360 days after TCRalphabeta/CD19-depleted stem cell transplant. The receptors come from a boy in the first two years of life who had a stem cell transplant for acute myeloid leukemia, so the T cells may come from the graft donor.

This clonotype turned up a few times. The V gene is TRBV30, the J gene TRBJ2-7, with D perhaps matching TRBD1 (6 bases). The germline V gene encodes CDR1 GTSNPN and CDR2 SVGIG (reference sequence). The CDR3 covers 15 residues. V was cut by 2 bases and J by 0 bases, with 14 bases left in between. In nucleotides, the CDR3 is TGTGCCTGGAGTCCCAGGGGTCGTAGCTCCTACGAGCAGTACTTC. Its translation: CAWSPRGRSSYEQYF.

In its sample, this clonotype was seen many times. The V call is TRBV7-9, the J call TRBJ2-3; D perhaps matches TRBD1 (5 bases). Germline CDR1 is SEHNR and CDR2 is FQNEAQ (reference sequence). V shed 7 bases and J shed 6 bases, with 11 bases lying between them. The CDR3 length is 12 residues. The CDR3 is CASTNRSDTQYF. For the CDR3, the DNA is TGTGCCAGCACCAACAGGTCCGATACGCAGTATTTT.